These T cell receptor beta chains were read from a single sample in a study of T cells after yellow fever vaccination. TCRdb re-called the 5' RACE reads with MiXCR, one entry per CDR3 protein. In the table there are hundreds of thousands of distinct CDR3 sequences, approximately 6% of which are singletons. This material consisted of PBMCs, taken 5 days after the yellow fever booster vaccination. The receptor source for this set is a man aged 25-45 years who received the YFV17D yellow fever vaccine. The CDR3 runs from the conserved cysteine through the conserved F or W. The order of the fields is CDR3 protein, CDR3 DNA, D gene, J gene, V gene, clone size. A D gene is named only where the DNA matches it firmly. Clone size, where shown, is once, few, many, or a class for clones that have expanded.

CSATELYGYTF | TGCAGTGCGACAGAGCTCTATGGCTACACCTTC | - | TRBJ1-2 | TRBV20-1 | few
CASSLTGINEKLFF | TGTGCCAGCAGTTTAACGGGGATTAATGAAAAACTGTTTTTT | - | TRBJ1-4 | TRBV12-3/TRBV12-4 | many
CSVRRDIRTGARGYTF | TGCAGTGTCAGAAGGGACATCCGGACAGGGGCTCGTGGCTACACCTTC | TRBD1 | TRBJ1-2 | TRBV20-1 | -
CASSGQGSGANVLTF | TGTGCCAGCAGTGGACAGGGTTCTGGGGCCAACGTCCTGACTTTC | TRBD1 | TRBJ2-6 | TRBV6-1 | -
CASNHPRGGELFF | TGTGCCAGCAACCATCCTCGTGGCGGGGAGCTGTTTTTT | - | TRBJ2-2 | TRBV12-3/TRBV12-4 | few
CSVGAGADTQYF | TGCAGCGTTGGTGCGGGAGCAGATACGCAGTATTTT | TRBD2 | TRBJ2-3 | TRBV29-1 | few
CASSLRESDEDTQYF | TGTGCCAGCAGCTTGCGGGAGTCGGATGAGGATACGCAGTATTTT | - | TRBJ2-3 | TRBV5-6 | many
CASTQGGDQPQHF | TGTGCCAGTACACAGGGAGGCGATCAGCCCCAGCATTTT | - | TRBJ1-5 | TRBV19 | many
CASSLDVGGSYEQYF | TGCGCCAGCAGCTTGGACGTGGGAGGCTCCTACGAGCAGTACTTC | - | TRBJ2-7 | TRBV5-1 | many
CASGRGVETQYF | TGTGCCAGCGGAAGGGGAGTCGAGACCCAGTACTTC | - | TRBJ2-5 | TRBV27 | few
CASSRALAGGGIEQFF | TGCGCCAGCAGCCGGGCCCTAGCGGGAGGCGGGATTGAGCAGTTCTTC | TRBD2 | TRBJ2-1 | TRBV10-2 | many
CASSSGLFQETQYF | TGTGCCAGCAGCTCGGGACTATTTCAAGAGACCCAGTACTTC | TRBD2 | TRBJ2-5 | TRBV7-2 | -
CASSYSISGGYGYTF | TGTGCCAGCAGTTACTCGATTTCGGGGGGTTATGGCTACACCTTC | - | TRBJ1-2 | TRBV6-5 | few
CSARVPGGGQETQYF | TGCAGTGCTAGAGTTCCTGGAGGGGGCCAAGAGACCCAGTACTTC | - | TRBJ2-5 | TRBV20-1 | many
CASSSWTGASYEQYF | TGCGCCAGCAGCTCCTGGACAGGAGCGTCCTACGAGCAGTACTTC | TRBD1 | TRBJ2-7 | TRBV5-1 | few
CASGLHGTATYEQYF | TGTGCCAGCGGCCTCCACGGGACAGCGACCTACGAGCAGTACTTC | TRBD1 | TRBJ2-7 | TRBV11-2 | few
CSARELTNEKLFF | TGCAGTGCTCGGGAACTGACTAATGAAAAACTGTTTTTT | - | TRBJ1-4 | TRBV20-1 | many
CASSLAVGSGVTGELFF | TGCGCCAGCAGCTTGGCGGTTGGTAGCGGGGTTACCGGGGAGCTGTTTTTT | TRBD2 | TRBJ2-2 | TRBV5-1 | few
CASSQSFSGTSSYEQYF | TGTGCCAGCAGCCAGAGCTTTAGCGGGACCAGCTCCTACGAGCAGTACTTC | TRBD2 | TRBJ2-7 | TRBV4-2 | -
CAISEERVEFTDTQYF | TGTGCCATCAGTGAAGAAAGAGTCGAATTCACAGATACGCAGTATTTT | - | TRBJ2-3 | TRBV10-3 | few
CASSPGRIEQYF | TGTGCCAGCAGCCCTGGAAGGATCGAGCAGTACTTC | - | TRBJ2-7 | TRBV7-2 | many
CSVYSGTSNEQYF | TGCAGTGTTTATTCCGGGACTAGTAACGAGCAGTACTTC | TRBD2 | TRBJ2-7 | TRBV20-1 | many
CASSKYSGQGGTGELFF | TGTGCCAGCAGCAAGTATTCGGGACAGGGGGGAACCGGGGAGCTGTTTTTT | - | TRBJ2-2 | TRBV21-1 | -
CASSLAHRGSYEQYF | TGTGCCAGCAGCTTGGCCCACAGGGGCTCCTACGAGCAGTACTTC | TRBD1 | TRBJ2-7 | TRBV5-4 | -
CSARRGGPADTQYF | TGCAGTGCCCGAAGGGGGGGTCCGGCAGATACGCAGTATTTT | - | TRBJ2-3 | TRBV20-1 | many
CSYTFPGLAGSEQFF | TGCAGCTATACCTTTCCGGGACTAGCGGGAAGTGAGCAGTTCTTC | TRBD2 | TRBJ2-1 | TRBV29-1 | many
CASTQLDTDTQYF | TGTGCCAGCACCCAACTCGACACAGATACGCAGTATTTT | - | TRBJ2-3 | TRBV6-1 | few
CASSIPGLQQFF | TGTGCCAGCAGCATACCGGGACTTCAGCAGTTCTTC | - | TRBJ2-1 | TRBV5-6 | many
CASSLPSGVHYNEQFF | TGCGCCAGCAGCTTGCCCTCAGGGGTCCACTACAATGAGCAGTTCTTC | - | TRBJ2-1 | TRBV5-1 | many
CSVGKQGLGEQYF | TGCAGCGTGGGGAAACAGGGGCTCGGCGAGCAGTACTTC | TRBD1 | TRBJ2-7 | TRBV29-1 | few
CATQGERAGELFF | TGTGCCACCCAGGGGGAGCGGGCCGGGGAGCTGTTTTTT | - | TRBJ2-2 | TRBV24-1 | many
CASSLGTGGFDEQYF | TGTGCCAGCAGCTTAGGGACAGGGGGCTTCGACGAGCAGTACTTC | TRBD1 | TRBJ2-7 | TRBV7-6 | -
CASSPGQGIGETQYF | TGTGCCAGCAGTCCGGGACAGGGTATTGGGGAGACCCAGTACTTC | TRBD1 | TRBJ2-5 | TRBV6-5 | many
CASSLEGVPGELFF | TGTGCCAGCAGTCTGGAGGGAGTGCCCGGGGAGCTGTTTTTT | - | TRBJ2-2 | TRBV6-2/TRBV6-3 | few
CASREEATDTQYF | TGTGCCAGCAGAGAGGAGGCCACAGATACGCAGTATTTT | - | TRBJ2-3 | TRBV7-2 | many
CASSPQGHIQYF | TGTGCCAGCAGCCCACAGGGACACATTCAGTACTTC | - | TRBJ2-4 | TRBV3-1 | many
CASRRLAGLTDTQYF | TGTGCCAGCAGGAGACTAGCGGGTTTGACAGATACGCAGTATTTT | TRBD2 | TRBJ2-3 | TRBV6-1 | many
CASRGRVGSETQYF | TGTGCCAGCAGGGGCAGGGTGGGTTCTGAGACCCAGTACTTC | - | TRBJ2-5 | TRBV28 | many
CASSYPSGAGELFF | TGCGCCAGCAGCTACCCCTCAGGAGCCGGGGAGCTGTTTTTT | - | TRBJ2-2 | TRBV5-1 | many
CASSDGSSAGANVLTF | TGTGCCAGCAGTGACGGTAGTAGTGCTGGGGCCAACGTCCTGACTTTC | - | TRBJ2-6 | TRBV6-1 | -